The 20 T cell receptor beta chains listed next were all sequenced from one sample in a study of monozygotic twins with inflammatory bowel disease (dated by TCRdb to between 2018 and 2021). The library was obtained by 5' RACE. TCRdb records Illumina HiSeq 2500 as the sequencer. The reads, reprocessed by TCRdb, yield one row per CDR3 protein sequence and no DNA. The sample table gives 300,000 to 450,000 distinct CDR3 sequences. Of the sample, roughly 2.6% falls within the top ten clones. The sample taken for sequencing was blood. These receptors all come from a human donor with ulcerative colitis or Crohn's disease, or a healthy co-twin of an affected twin (not recorded which).

V usage is TRBV6-6 and J usage is TRBJ1-2; TCRdb calls TRBD1, which cannot be checked without DNA. Germline V lookup: CDR1 MNHNY, CDR2 SVGAGI (reference sequence). This CDR3 spans 12 amino acids. The CDR3 protein is CASTDRDYGYTF.

The chain links TRBV7-9 to TRBJ2-1; the D gene TCRdb calls, TRBD1, cannot be checked with no DNA. The CDR3 totals 15 residues. Germline V gene sequence: CDR1 SEHNR, CDR2 FQNEAQ (reference sequence). CDR3: CASSLEPGQLYEQFF.

V is TRBV6-5 and J is TRBJ2-7; without DNA, the TCRdb call of TRBD1 cannot be checked. Germline CDR1 MNHEY, CDR2 SVGAGI. CDR3 length: 14 amino acids. CDR3 sequence: CASSYGQGSYEQYF.

V and J are TRBV5-6 and TRBJ2-7; TCRdb designates TRBD1, a call that cannot be tested without DNA. The germline CDR1 and CDR2 sequences are SGHDT and YYEEEE. The CDR3 extends over 16 amino acids. The CDR3 is CASTSWTQGFPYEQYF. Looking up the rest from reference TRBV5-6 and TRBJ2-7 gives the full variable domain: DAGVTQSPTHLIKTRGQQVTLRCSPKSGHDTVSWYQQALGQGPQFIFQYYEEEERQRGNFPDRFSGHQFPNYSSELNVNALLLGDSALYLCASTSWTQGFPYEQYFGPGTRLTVT.

CDR3 region: CASSPGSFLGYTF. The chain couples TRBV7-2 to TRBJ1-2. The CDR3 contains 13 residues. CDR1 SGHTA and CDR2 FQGNSA come from the germline V gene. The variable domain in full, with the rest retrieved from reference TRBV7-2 and TRBJ1-2, is GAGVSQSPSNKVTEKGKDVELRCDPISGHTALYWYRQSLGQGLEFLIYFQGNSAPDKSGLPSDRFSAERTGGSVSTLTIQRTQQEDSAVYLCASSPGSFLGYTFGSGTRLTVV.

This chain joins TRBV20-1 and TRBJ1-6; TCRdb reports TRBD1, a call that lacks DNA to check it against. Germline V gives CDR1 DFQATT, CDR2 SNEGSKA (reference sequence). This CDR3 is 15 amino acids long. CDR3 residues: CSASPPGSYNSPLHF.

The chain is built from TRBV5-1 and TRBJ1-5; the D call from TCRdb, TRBD1, cannot be confirmed without DNA. This CDR3 region has 15 residues. The germline CDR1 and CDR2 sequences are SGHRS and YFSETQ. The chain's CDR3 is CASSLAGGRNQPQHF.

The chain employs TRBV6-1 and TRBJ1-3; TCRdb calls TRBD1, which cannot be checked without DNA. The germline V gene encodes CDR1 MNHNS and CDR2 SASEGT. The CDR3 contains 15 residues. The CDR3: CASRWDSRSGNTIYF.

The chain links TRBV6-2 or TRBV6-3 to TRBJ2-5; TCRdb indicates TRBD1, and absent DNA this call remains unverified. This CDR3 has 16 residues. Germline V gene data show CDR1 as MNHEY and CDR2 as SVGEGT. The CDR3 region is CASSSPRQVPQETQYF.

The genes are TRBV29-1 and TRBJ1-5; TCRdb outputs TRBD1, but without DNA this stays unchecked. The germline V gene has CDR1 SQVTM and CDR2 ANQGSEA. The CDR3 consists of 13 residues. CDR3 amino acids: CSAQPGLGQPQHF.

V usage is TRBV7-2 and J usage is TRBJ1-4; no DNA is available, so the TRBD1 call from TCRdb remains unchecked. The germline gives CDR1 SGHTA, CDR2 FQGNSA. The CDR3 covers 15 residues. The CDR3 loop reads CASSPGPGPSEKLFF.

V usage is TRBV4-1 and J usage is TRBJ2-7; TCRdb returns TRBD1, unconfirmable since there is no DNA. Germline V CDR1 and CDR2: MGHRA, YSYEKL. There are 17 residues in the CDR3. CDR3: CASSQMKGAQGFYEQYF.

The chain employs TRBV27 and TRBJ2-7; no DNA is available, so the TRBD1 call from TCRdb remains unchecked. The CDR3 sequence is 16 residues long. Germline CDR1 reads MNHEY; CDR2 reads SMNVEV (reference sequence). CDR3 amino acids: CASSLGAQTVGYEQYF.

The chain uses TRBV20-1 and TRBJ1-2; there is no DNA to check the TCRdb D call of TRBD1. CDR3 length equals 14 residues. Germline V CDR1 and CDR2: DFQATT, SNEGSKA (reference sequence). The CDR3 spells CSARGTGTTYGYTF.

The V and J genes are TRBV14 and TRBJ2-2. Germline V gene lookup returns CDR1 SGHDN and CDR2 FVKESK. This CDR3 is built from 13 residues. CDR3 region: CASNYYKAGELFF. Full variable domain (remainder filled in from reference TRBV14 and TRBJ2-2): EAGVTQFPSHSVIEKGQTVTLRCDPISGHDNLYWYRRVMGKEIKFLLHFVKESKQDESGMPNNRFLAERTGGTYSTLKVQPAELEDSGVYFCASNYYKAGELFFGEGSRLTVL.

This chain uses TRBV6-1 with TRBJ2-7. This CDR3 comprises 16 residues. Germline assignment: CDR1 MNHNS and CDR2 SASEGT. The CDR3 loop reads CASSEVGQPRLYEQYF.

V usage is TRBV5-1 and J usage is TRBJ1-1; TCRdb's assignment of TRBD1 cannot be checked, as there is no DNA. This CDR3 has 14 residues. Germline loops: CDR1 SGHRS, CDR2 YFSETQ. CDR3 region: CASRPDRGQTEAFF. The complete variable domain, with remaining parts taken from reference TRBV5-1 and TRBJ1-1, reads KAGVTQTPRYLIKTRGQQVTLSCSPISGHRSVSWYQQTPGQGLQFLFEYFSETQRNKGNFPGRFSGRQFSNSRSEMNVSTLELGDSALYLCASRPDRGQTEAFFGQGTRLTVV.

J is TRBJ2-7 and V is TRBV29-1. The CDR3 has 11 amino acids. Germline CDR1 reads SQVTM; CDR2 reads ANQGSEA. The CDR3 here is CSVEGSDEQYF.

The J gene is TRBJ1-5, the V gene TRBV27; as DNA is missing, the TRBD1 call by TCRdb cannot be tested. The CDR3 length is 15 residues. The germline gives CDR1 MNHEY, CDR2 SMNVEV (reference sequence). CDR3 sequence reads: CASSPGAVGNQPQHF.

The J gene is TRBJ2-7, the V gene TRBV28. CDR3 length: 14 amino acids. Germline CDR1 and CDR2: MDHEN and SYDVKM. CDR3 sequence reads: CASSLVGTFYEQYF.